This is a list of T cell receptor beta chains from one sample in a study of beta chain features in type 1 diabetes. Clones were read by immunoSEQ multiplex PCR, and TCRdb kept only the in-frame ones, dropping some. In the table there are 300,000 to 350,000 clones, less than 15% of which are singletons. Sequenced: naive CD4+ T cells from blood. The receptors shown here come from a woman between 18 and 29 years old with type 1 diabetes. Each CDR3 is given with its conserved first and last residue. Fields, in order: clone size, D gene, J gene, V gene, CDR3 DNA, CDR3 protein. A D gene is named only where the DNA matches it firmly. Clone size, where shown, is once, few, many, or a class for clones that have expanded.

>NA|NA|TRBJ1-5|TRBV5-4
TGTGCCAGCAGCTTGGAGGGGAATAGCAATCAGCCCCAGCATTTT
CASSLEGNSNQPQHF
>once|TRBD1|TRBJ1-5|TRBV28
TGTGCCAGCTGCGCCGGGACAGTTAATCAGCCCCAGCATTTT
CASCAGTVNQPQHF
>few|TRBD1|TRBJ2-1|TRBV7-3
TGTGCCAGCAGCTTGGACAGGGAGCCCAGCAATGAGCAGTTCTTC
CASSLDREPSNEQFF
>few|NA|TRBJ2-5|TRBV11-1
TGTGCCAGCAGCACATTGTACCAAGAGACCCAGTACTTC
CASSTLYQETQYF
>NA|TRBD1|TRBJ2-3|TRBV5-1
TGCGCCAGCAGCCCGCCGACCGGGACAGGGCACACAGATACGCAGTATTTT
CASSPPTGTGHTDTQYF
>few|TRBD2|TRBJ2-1|TRBV9
TGTGCCAGCAGCCACGGGAAAGGGACTAGCGGGAGGGGTTACAATGAGCAGTTCTTC
CASSHGKGTSGRGYNEQFF
>few|TRBD2|TRBJ2-1|TRBV29-1
TGCAGCGTTGACCTACTAGCGGGAGGTTACAGAAATGAGCAGTTCTTC
CSVDLLAGGYRNEQFF
>few|TRBD2|TRBJ2-5|TRBV2
TGTGCCAGCAGTCGGACTAGTTGGGGGGAGACCCAGTACTTC
CASSRTSWGETQYF
>few|TRBD1|TRBJ1-2|TRBV5-1
TGCGCCAGCAGCTCGGGACAGGGGGACTATGGCTACACCTTC
CASSSGQGDYGYTF
>NA|NA|TRBJ2-1|TRBV6-1
TGTGCCAGCATCGAGCACAATGAGCAGTTCTTC
CASIEHNEQFF
>NA|TRBD1|TRBJ1-2|TRBV5-6
TGTGCCAGCAGCTTGGCGGACAGGGAGTTCTATGGCTACACCTTC
CASSLADREFYGYTF
>few|TRBD2|TRBJ2-4|TRBV28
TGTGCCAGCAGGGGGCCTCGCGGGGGGAGCGGTGACATTCAGTACTTC
CASRGPRGGSGDIQYF
>few|NA|TRBJ2-4|TRBV11-3
TGTGCCAGCAGCTTATCAATCACGCCGACTTCCAAAAACATTCAGTACTTC
CASSLSITPTSKNIQYF
>NA|TRBD2|TRBJ2-7|TRBV6-5
TGTGCCAGCAGTTACTCGGCTAGCGGGGCCCCAGGGTACTTC
CASSYSASGAPGYF
>NA|TRBD2|TRBJ2-5|TRBV28
TGTGCCAGCAGTTCCTGGGAGGGAAGGGAGACCCAGTACTTC
CASSSWEGRETQYF
>many|TRBD2|TRBJ2-4|TRBV29-1
TGCAGCGTTGTGGGGGGGAGGTCCCCGATTCAGTACTTC
CSVVGGRSPIQYF
>NA|TRBD2|TRBJ2-1|TRBV18
TGTGCCAGCTCACCCAGGAACCAGCGGGAAAATGAGCAGTTCTTC
CASSPRNQRENEQFF
>NA|TRBD1|TRBJ2-2|TRBV5-1
TGCGCCAGCAGCTTCGGAAGACAGGGGGACACCGGGGAGCTGTTTTTT
CASSFGRQGDTGELFF
>NA|NA|TRBJ2-2|TRBV30
TGTGCCTGGAGTCAGGGAGGCCCCGGGGAGCTGTTTTTT
CAWSQGGPGELFF
>NA|TRBD1|TRBJ2-2|TRBV4-3
TGCGCCAGCAGCCTTGGGACAGGGAACACCGGGGAGCTGTTTTTT
CASSLGTGNTGELFF
>NA|TRBD1|TRBJ2-3|TRBV30
TGTGCCTTTTACAGGGGTAAAGTTGGGGGAGCGAGAGATACGCAGTATTTT
CAFYRGKVGGARDTQYF
>NA|TRBD2|TRBJ2-1|TRBV18
TGTGCCAGCTCACCACGGCTAGCGGGAGGGAACAATGAGCAGTTCTTC
CASSPRLAGGNNEQFF
>NA|NA|TRBJ2-7|TRBV23-1
TGCGCCAGCAGTCAATCGGAGGTAGGAGTTTACGAGCAGTACTTC
CASSQSEVGVYEQYF
>NA|NA|TRBJ2-7|TRBV10-3
TGTGCCATCAGCGTCCAGGGGTCCTACGAGCAGTACTTC
CAISVQGSYEQYF
>few|NA|TRBJ2-7|TRBV28
TGTGCCAGCGGCGGAGGGGGGGCGCGGAGGGAGCAGTACTTC
CASGGGGARREQYF
>NA|NA|TRBJ2-1|TRBV6-5
TGTGCCAGCAGTAGGATCAGGATTCCCTACAATGAGCAGTTCTTC
CASSRIRIPYNEQFF
>few|TRBD2|TRBJ2-1|TRBV5-5
TGTGCCAGCAGTTTCAGCGGGAGGGGATCCTACAATGAGCAGTTCTTC
CASSFSGRGSYNEQFF
>few|NA|TRBJ2-7|TRBV5-1
TGCGCCAGCAGCTTCGTGGCCGTCGGGGACGAGCAGTACTTC
CASSFVAVGDEQYF
>NA|NA|TRBJ2-4|TRBV29-1
TGCAGCGTTGCACTCTTTCTCAAAAACATTCAGTACTTC
CSVALFLKNIQYF
>NA|NA|TRBJ1-5|TRBV5-1
TGCGCCAGCAGCCCCCAGGGTAATCAGCCCCAGCATTTT
CASSPQGNQPQHF
>NA|NA|TRBJ1-2|TRBV2
TGTGCCAGCAGTGAAGCGTCCGGGGAGGGGATGGGTGGCTACACCTTC
CASSEASGEGMGGYTF
>NA|NA|TRBJ1-3|TRBV11-2
TGTGCCAGCAGCCAAGGGGGCTCTGGAAACACCATATATTTT
CASSQGGSGNTIYF
>few|TRBD1|TRBJ1-1|TRBV6-6
TGTGCCAGCAGTTACGGGGACAGGGAGATCTTTGAAGCTTTCTTT
CASSYGDREIFEAFF
>few|NA|TRBJ2-1|TRBV5-4
TGTGCCTACACTGCGGCGCAGACCAATGAGCAGTTCTTC
CAYTAAQTNEQFF
>NA|TRBD1|TRBJ1-2|TRBV11-2
TGTGCCAGCAGCCCCCCCCCTACAGGGGCCGGCTACACCTTC
CASSPPPTGAGYTF
>NA|TRBD2|TRBJ2-5|TRBV5-1
TGCGCCAGCAGCTTGACGGCGGGAGGAGAGACCCAGTACTTC
CASSLTAGGETQYF
>NA|NA|TRBJ2-1|TRBV9
TGTGCCAGCAGCGCCCATAGCTCGGATGGTCAGTTCTTC
CASSAHSSDGQFF
>once|NA|TRBJ1-5|TRBV28
TGTGCCAGCAGTTCCGGTCGGTTCAATCAGCCCCAGCATTTT
CASSSGRFNQPQHF
>NA|NA|TRBJ1-2|TRBV19
TGTGCCAGTAACGGCCAGGGAGGTTTTGGCTACACCTTC
CASNGQGGFGYTF
>NA|TRBD2|TRBJ2-7|TRBV7-3
TGTGCCAGCAGCTCCCCGGGGGGCGAGCAGTACTTC
CASSSPGGEQYF
>NA|NA|TRBJ2-5|TRBV18
TGTGCCAGCTCACCGATTGCCCAGGGGCCGAAAGAGACCCAGTACTTC
CASSPIAQGPKETQYF
>NA|NA|TRBJ2-6|TRBV4-3
TGCGCCAGCAGCCAAGATATGCGGGAATGGGGGGCCAACGTCCTGACTTTC
CASSQDMREWGANVLTF
>NA|TRBD1|TRBJ2-7|TRBV5-4
TGTGCCAGCAGCAACAGGGGGGCGTGGGAGCAGTACTTC
CASSNRGAWEQYF
>few|NA|TRBJ2-5|TRBV15
TGTGCCACCAGCAGAGGCCGAAATAGCGGCCAAGAGACCCAGTACTTC
CATSRGRNSGQETQYF
>few|NA|TRBJ2-5|TRBV19
TGTGCCAGTAGTAACAGGCCCGGTGGCCAAGAGACCCAGTACTTC
CASSNRPGGQETQYF
>NA|TRBD1|TRBJ1-2|TRBV6-5
TGTGCCAGCAGTTACACGACAGGGGGCAACTATGGCTACACCTTC
CASSYTTGGNYGYTF
>NA|NA|TRBJ2-5|TRBV5-6
TGTGCCAGCAGCTGGGGCGAGACCCAGTACTTC
CASSWGETQYF
>few|NA|TRBJ2-5|TRBV30
TGTGCCTGGAGTGTAGGGAGTCGAGAGACCCAGTACTTC
CAWSVGSRETQYF
>NA|NA|TRBJ2-1|TRBV30
TGTGCCTGGAGTGTACTGGCAGGGCAGTTCTTC
CAWSVLAGQFF